These 27 T cell receptor beta chains share one sample of origin, sequenced in a study of shared clonotypes between healthy human individuals. Profiling relied on immunoSEQ multiplex PCR, and the TCRdb table lists in-frame clones only, not all of them. The sample records about 2.1 million clones, roughly 93% being singletons. It was CD45RO-negative cells, positively selected for CCR7, that made up naive CD8 cells, with terminally differentiated effector memory CD45RA+ cells excluded. Source material: naive CD8+ T cells from PBMCs. The receptors shown here come from a man aged 18 to 29 in good health. Some clones in this sample may be carry-over from other donors' samples.

The genes are TRBV5-1 and TRBJ1-4; the D gene is possibly TRBD1 (5 bases). Trimming removed 4 bases from V and 3 bases from J, with 10 bases in between. The CDR3 has 14 residues. CDR1 SGHRS and CDR2 YFSETQ come from the germline V gene. The CDR3 sequence: CASSNRDSNEKLFF. CDR3 bases: TGCGCCAGCAGCAACCGGGACTCTAATGAAAAACTGTTTTTT.

The CDR3 protein is CASSLERGEQFF. CDR3 bases: TGTGCCAGCAGCTTGGAGCGGGGCGAGCAGTTCTTC. The chain recombines TRBV5-4 with TRBJ2-1, with 7 bases lining up with TRBD2. With 0 bases clipped from V and 10 bases from J, the junction kept 1 base outside the gene matches. Germline CDR1 and CDR2: SGHNT and YYREEE (reference sequence). The CDR3 is 12 amino acids. The full variable domain, rest sourced from reference TRBV5-4 and TRBJ2-1, is ETGVTQSPTHLIKTRGQQVTLRCSSQSGHNTVSWYQQALGQGPQFIFQYYREEENGRGNFPPRFSGLQFPNYSSELNVNALELDDSALYLCASSLERGEQFFGPGTRLTVL.

The count of this clone is one. Other DNA sequences within the sample encode an identical CDR3. The V gene is TRBV9, the J gene TRBJ1-2; D possibly corresponds to TRBD1 (5 bases). The germline CDR1 and CDR2 sequences are SGDLS and YYNGEE. This CDR3 contains 15 residues. The V gene lost 0 bases and the J gene lost 2 bases, with 11 bases spanning the gap. This chain's CDR3 is CASSVVGQGNYGYTF. CDR3 in DNA: TGTGCCAGCAGCGTAGTTGGGCAGGGAAACTATGGCTACACCTTC.

The V call is TRBV7-3, the J call TRBJ2-1; 15 nucleotides match TRBD2. The CDR3 extends over 18 amino acids. Germline CDR1 reads SGHTA; CDR2 reads FQGTGA. Trimming at V came to 5 bases and at J to 4 bases, leaving 9 bases not matched to a gene. The CDR3 DNA reads as TGTGCCAGCAGCAACCGGACTAGCGGGAGGGCTTGGTACAATGAGCAGTTCTTC. It yields the protein CASSNRTSGRAWYNEQFF.

This chain joins TRBV9 and TRBJ2-6; 7 nucleotides agree with TRBD1. Germline values: CDR1 SGDLS, CDR2 YYNGEE. V was pared by 3 bases and J by 2 bases, with 11 bases of the junction left unmatched. The CDR3 has 18 residues. CDR3 nucleotide sequence: TGTGCCAGCAGCGCGGGTCCCGGGACAGCCCCTGGGGCCAACGTCCTGACTTTC. It translates to CASSAGPGTAPGANVLTF.

The chain combines TRBV19 with TRBJ2-3; D possibly corresponds to TRBD1 (5 bases). The CDR3 has 16 residues. V shed 5 bases and J shed 4 bases, with 19 bases lying between them. Germline assignment: CDR1 LNHDA and CDR2 SQIVND (reference sequence). The CDR3 reads CASSSVWGEYPDTQYF. CDR3 coding DNA: TGTGCCAGTAGTTCGGTCTGGGGCGAATACCCAGATACGCAGTATTTT.

The chain is built from TRBV28 and TRBJ1-2; D remains ambiguous. Trimming took 3 bases from V and 7 from J, leaving 21 bases between them. Germline V gene lookup returns CDR1 MDHEN and CDR2 SYDVKM. The CDR3 runs 16 residues. In DNA, the CDR3 is TGTGCCAGCAGTTTTTCGGCTCTCTCCCCCGTCTCTGGCTACACCTTC. Translation: CASSFSALSPVSGYTF.

The chain recombines TRBV5-1 with TRBJ1-2; D unclear. The length of the CDR3 is 18 residues. V gave up 4 bases and J gave up 3 bases, with 25 bases separating them. Looked up from germline, CDR1 is SGHRS and CDR2 is YFSETQ. The CDR3 nucleotides read TGCGCCAGCAGCCCTAGAATAAAGGGAACTTCCTCGGACTATGGCTACACCTTC. Translating gives CASSPRIKGTSSDYGYTF.

The DNA for the CDR3 is TGCAGCGTCCTCGTGGAGGGCTATGGCTACACCTTC. This codes for CSVLVEGYGYTF. This chain joins TRBV29-1 and TRBJ1-2; D call uncertain. This CDR3 region has 12 residues. V gave up 6 bases and J gave up 4 bases, with 12 bases separating them. Germline V CDR1 and CDR2: SQVTM, ANQGSEA.

The V and J genes are TRBV13 and TRBJ2-7; 8 bases align to TRBD2. Trimming removed 2 bases from V and 3 bases from J; junction bases left unmatched: 3. Per germline, CDR1 PRHDT and CDR2 FYEKMQ (reference sequence). The CDR3 extends over 14 amino acids. CDR3 DNA sequence: TGTGCCAGCAGCTTATTAGCGGGGAACTACGAGCAGTACTTC. This sequence encodes CASSLLAGNYEQYF.

This clone was found a few times. CDR3 in DNA: TGTGCCAGTAGTATCCCGGAGGGGGCTGGAAAACTGTTTTTT. The encoded protein is CASSIPEGAGKLFF. The chain carries TRBV19 and TRBJ1-4; 7 nucleotides align to TRBD1. The CDR3 has 14 amino acids. Losses at the gene ends were 3 bases for V and 10 bases for J; bases not matched to a gene: 8. CDR1 is LNHDA and CDR2 is SQIVND in the germline V gene (reference sequence).

V is TRBV4-1 and J is TRBJ2-1; TRBD2 is a possible D gene (6 bases). The CDR3 is 16 residues long. The germline V gene encodes CDR1 MGHRA and CDR2 YSYEKL. V was cut by 3 bases and J by 0 bases, with 12 bases left in between. CDR3 bases: TGCGCCAGCAGCCACCGCCCGGGGGACTCCTACAATGAGCAGTTCTTC. Amino acids: CASSHRPGDSYNEQFF.

The chain recombines TRBV6-5 with TRBJ2-2, with D uncertain. The V end lost 5 bases, the J end lost 4 bases, and 8 bases lay between the germline ends. This CDR3 has 13 amino acids. Germline V lookup: CDR1 MNHEY, CDR2 SVGAGI. The CDR3 nucleotides read TGTGCCAGCAGTGGGTTGGTCACCGGGGAGCTGTTTTTT. It is translated as CASSGLVTGELFF.

The rearrangement links TRBV5-1 to TRBJ2-7; the D gene is possibly TRBD1 (5 bases). This CDR3 is built from 15 residues. Trimming cost V 0 bases and J 2 bases, with 12 bases left between them. From germline, CDR1 is SGHRS and CDR2 YFSETQ. The CDR3 DNA reads TGCGCCAGCAGCTTGGGAAGGGGTCCTGCCTACGAGCAGTACTTC. Protein: CASSLGRGPAYEQYF.

The gene calls are TRBV12-5 and TRBJ2-7, with TRBD1 matching 7 bases. The CDR3 contains 13 residues. The germline V gene encodes CDR1 LGHNT and CDR2 FRNRAP. V lost 6 bases to trimming and J lost 2 bases; unmatched junction nucleotides: 4. This CDR3 is CASGGDRPYEQYF. Here the CDR3 DNA reads TGTGCTAGTGGGGGGGACAGACCCTACGAGCAGTACTTC.

Remarks on this clone: At the DNA level, this CDR3 is encoded by other sequences in the same sample as well. The DNA for the CDR3 is TGTGCCTGGAGTGTACGCCTAGCGGGGGCCTACGAGCAGTACTTC. This encodes CAWSVRLAGAYEQYF. The chain uses TRBV30 and TRBJ2-7; 10 nucleotides agree with TRBD2. J lost 2 bases, V lost 0 bases, and 4 bases had no gene match. Germline V gene data show CDR1 as GTSNPN and CDR2 as SVGIG (reference sequence). This CDR3 is 15 amino acids long.

The table lists this clone with a few counts. This sample also contains other DNA sequences that code for the same CDR3. The chain combines TRBV27 with TRBJ1-1; 10 nucleotides align to TRBD1. This CDR3 contains 14 residues. Germline lookup yields CDR1 MNHEY and CDR2 SMNVEV (reference sequence). The V segment lost 4 bases and the J segment 4 bases; nucleotides outside the gene matches: 3. DNA of the CDR3: TGTGCCAGCAGTTGGACAGGGGGAGGCACTGAAGCTTTCTTT. Amino acids: CASSWTGGGTEAFF.

The chain employs TRBV11-2 and TRBJ2-5, with D uncertain. Per germline, CDR1 SGHAT and CDR2 FQNNGV. V lost 6 bases, J lost 5 bases, and 22 bases lay in between. The CDR3 loop spans 16 amino acids. Written as DNA, the CDR3 is TGTGCCAGCAGAGAGACCGGAAGGGCTTTGGGGGAGACCCAGTACTTC. Protein product: CASRETGRALGETQYF.

In this sample, this clone turned up once. This chain joins TRBV10-3 and TRBJ2-1; D is unclear. Between the trimmed V and J ends, which lost 6 bases and 4 bases, there was a span of 19 bases. Per germline, CDR1 ENHRY and CDR2 SYGVKD. The CDR3 is made up of 16 amino acids. The CDR3 loop reads CAIRGSDPDNYNEQFF. CDR3 nucleotides: TGTGCCATCAGGGGGTCGGATCCCGATAATTACAATGAGCAGTTCTTC.

The chain uses TRBV5-1 and TRBJ2-7; 8 nucleotides line up with TRBD2. In germline, CDR1 is SGHRS, CDR2 YFSETQ. V was pared by 0 bases and J by 4 bases, with 9 bases of the junction left unmatched. The CDR3 sequence is 16 residues long. The CDR3 DNA follows: TGCGCCAGCAGCTTGGGGCGGGAGGTCACCCAATACGAGCAGTACTTC. Translated: CASSLGREVTQYEQYF.

Turning to this clone: The same CDR3 is also encoded by other DNA sequences in this sample. This chain joins TRBV28 and TRBJ1-5; tentative D call: TRBD1 (6 bases). V lost 6 bases, J lost 0 bases, and 12 bases lay in between. The CDR3 spans 15 residues. Germline CDR1 is MDHEN and CDR2 is SYDVKM. CDR3 residues: CASSNQGSSNQPQHF. The CDR3 nucleotides read TGTGCCAGCAGCAATCAGGGGAGTAGCAATCAGCCCCAGCATTTT.

The J gene is TRBJ1-1, the V gene TRBV7-8; tentatively, D is TRBD1 (5 bases). Germline CDR1 and CDR2: SGHVS and FQNEAQ. Trimming pared 5 bases from V and 3 bases from J, leaving 16 bases between. The CDR3 has 15 residues. CDR3 sequence (DNA): TGTGCCAGCAGCCTACGGGACCCTCGGGACACTGAAGCTTTCTTT. It translates to CASSLRDPRDTEAFF.

The rearrangement links TRBV28 to TRBJ2-4, with 15 bases fitting TRBD2. CDR1 MDHEN and CDR2 SYDVKM come from the germline V gene. The CDR3 has 18 amino acids. Trimming removed 6 bases from V and 3 bases from J; junction bases left unmatched: 9. The CDR3 here is CASSWTSGRAEGKNIQYF. The CDR3 region has the DNA TGTGCCAGCAGCTGGACTAGCGGGAGGGCTGAGGGCAAAAACATTCAGTACTTC.

The chain is built from TRBV6-5 and TRBJ1-1, with unresolved D. The germline V gene encodes CDR1 MNHEY and CDR2 SVGAGI. The CDR3 runs to 12 residues. V lost 8 bases to trimming and J lost 5 bases, with 12 bases between them. The DNA for the CDR3 is TGTGCCAGCGCCGATATGGGGACTGAAGCTTTCTTT. Protein product: CASADMGTEAFF.

The chain employs TRBV6-5 and TRBJ2-7; 7 bases agree with TRBD1. Trimming removed 8 bases from V and 0 bases from J; junction bases left unmatched: 7. This CDR3 region has 14 residues. In germline, CDR1 is MNHEY, CDR2 SVGAGI. The CDR3 DNA follows: TGTGCCAGCCGGGGACAGATGAGCTCCTACGAGCAGTACTTC. This translates into CASRGQMSSYEQYF.

This sequence joins TRBV5-4 and TRBJ2-6; unclear D gene. The germline V gene has CDR1 SGHNT and CDR2 YYREEE (reference sequence). The CDR3 covers 18 residues. The V end lost 7 bases, the J end lost 0 bases, and 20 bases lay between the germline ends. In DNA, the CDR3 is TGTGCCAGCCCAACAACCCTGCCAGGCCCCTCTGGGGCCAACGTCCTGACTTTC. It yields the protein CASPTTLPGPSGANVLTF.

The J gene is TRBJ2-7, the V gene TRBV10-2, with a weak D call TRBD1 (5 bases). The germline gives CDR1 WSHSY, CDR2 SAAADI. V was trimmed by 3 bases and J by 3 bases, leaving 12 bases between them. The CDR3 is 14 residues long. In DNA form, the CDR3 reads TGCGCCAGCAGTGAATACAGGTCAGGCTACGAGCAGTACTTC. Amino acids: CASSEYRSGYEQYF.